Each of the 24 T cell receptor beta chains below was sequenced from the same sample in a study of blood T cell repertoires in COVID-19. Some clones are missing from TCRdb's copy, which holds only in-frame ones; the method was immunoSEQ multiplex PCR. The top ten hold 18% of the sample, which has a few hundred thousand clones, around 84% seen once. Sequencing was performed on PBMCs or T cells enriched from blood (not recorded which). The source of these receptors is a man between 35 and 55 years old who had recovered from COVID-19.

The chain carries TRBV7-8 and TRBJ2-1; TRBD1 might be the D (6 bases). Trimming took off 1 base at V and 0 bases at J, with 7 bases between the two ends. The germline V gene encodes CDR1 SGHVS and CDR2 FQNEAQ. The CDR3 consists of 15 residues. CDR3: CASSLDRASYNEQFF. CDR3 sequence (DNA): TGTGCCAGCAGCTTAGACAGGGCCTCCTACAATGAGCAGTTCTTC.

About this clone: At the DNA level, this CDR3 is encoded by other sequences in the same sample as well. The genes are TRBV20-1 and TRBJ2-7; D unclear. The CDR3 is 11 amino acids. V was shortened by 3 bases and J by 5 bases, with 8 bases between the two germline ends. Germline CDR1 reads DFQATT; CDR2 reads SNEGSKA (reference sequence). The CDR3 DNA sequence: TGCAGTGCTAGCTCTGGGCACGAGCAGTACTTC. Encoded protein: CSASSGHEQYF.

The chain has TRBV5-1 and TRBJ2-5; 7 bases are shared with TRBD2. Germline CDR1 and CDR2: SGHRS and YFSETQ. Trimming cost V 2 bases and J 5 bases; bases outside gene matches: 3. The CDR3 totals 13 residues. CDR3 sequence reads: CASSFDGGETQYF. CDR3 DNA: TGCGCCAGCAGCTTCGACGGGGGGGAGACCCAGTACTTC.

The V and J genes are TRBV4-2 and TRBJ2-6, with TRBD2 as a possible D gene (6 bases). The germline V and J ends were trimmed by 0 bases and 4 bases, with 16 bases remaining between them. This CDR3 has 18 residues. The germline CDR1 and CDR2 sequences are LGHNA and YNFKEQ. The CDR3 region has the DNA TGTGCCAGCAGCCAAGATTGGGGCGGGATCTTGGGGGCCAACGTCCTGACTTTC. It yields the protein CASSQDWGGILGANVLTF.

The CDR3 region is CASSYRSGLAATLAKNIQYF. In DNA, the CDR3 is TGTGCCAGCAGTTACAGGTCGGGACTAGCGGCAACCTTAGCCAAAAACATTCAGTACTTC. The chain has TRBV6-2 or TRBV6-3 and TRBJ2-4, with 11 bases fitting TRBD2. CDR3 length: 20 amino acids. Germline V CDR1 and CDR2: MNHEY, SVGEGT. J lost 0 bases, V lost 2 bases, and 12 bases had no gene match.

This chain connects TRBV7-9 to TRBJ1-4, with TRBD1 matching over 12 bases. Germline CDR1 SEHNR, CDR2 FQNEAQ (reference sequence). The V gene end was trimmed by 8 bases and the J gene end by 2 bases; junction bases not matched to a gene: 6. The CDR3 has 16 residues. The CDR3 DNA reads as TGTGCCAGCTCCCGGGACAGGGGGCATACTAATGAAAAACTGTTTTTT. Translating gives CASSRDRGHTNEKLFF.

The chain carries TRBV19 and TRBJ1-3; D is ambiguous. The germline V gene has CDR1 LNHDA and CDR2 SQIVND (reference sequence). The CDR3 runs 14 residues. The V end lost 7 bases, the J end lost 0 bases, and 10 bases lay between the germline ends. The CDR3 bases are TGTGCCAGTAAGTTCTCAGGCTCTGGAAACACCATATATTTT. Protein: CASKFSGSGNTIYF.

The rearrangement uses TRBV10-1 and TRBJ1-1, with TRBD1 matching over 9 bases. The CDR3 covers 14 residues. Trimming removed 4 bases from V and 4 bases from J; junction bases left unmatched: 4. CDR1 is WNHNN, CDR2 SYGVQD, per germline (reference sequence). The CDR3 protein is CASSAGTGLTEAFF. CDR3 in DNA: TGCGCCAGCAGTGCCGGGACAGGGCTCACTGAAGCTTTCTTT.

This chain uses TRBV5-1 with TRBJ1-1; no firm D call. There are 14 residues in the CDR3. Germline lookup yields CDR1 SGHRS and CDR2 YFSETQ. The V and J ends lost 1 base and 2 bases respectively, with 9 bases between them. CDR3 nucleotide sequence: TGCGCCAGCAGCTTGAGTGCGATAAACACTGAAGCTTTCTTT. Translated: CASSLSAINTEAFF.

As for this clone: An end of the junction differs from the germline gene, which may be a read error. The rearrangement uses TRBV5-4 and TRBJ2-7; possibly TRBD2 for D (6 bases). This CDR3 has 14 amino acids. Germline V gives CDR1 SGHNT, CDR2 YYREEE (reference sequence). The CDR3 DNA reads TGTGCCAGCAGCCCCTCCGGGAGCTCCAACGAGCAGTACTTC. Translating it yields CASSPSGSSNEQYF.

The rearrangement links TRBV18 to TRBJ1-5; TRBD1 agrees at 8 bases. Germline V gene data show CDR1 as KGHSH and CDR2 as LQKENI. The CDR3 spans 16 residues. Losses at the gene ends were 3 bases for V and 6 bases for J; bases not matched to a gene: 10. This CDR3 reads CASSPGHDRGSQPQHF. CDR3 DNA sequence: TGTGCCAGCTCACCGGGACACGACAGGGGAAGTCAGCCCCAGCATTTT.

The chain recombines TRBV6-2 or TRBV6-3 with TRBJ2-1; no clear D gene. The CDR3 consists of 14 residues. Trimming removed 2 bases at V and 8 bases at J, with 13 bases between. Germline assignment: CDR1 MNHEY and CDR2 SVGEGT. CDR3 region: CASSYQRLDDEQFF. In nucleotides, the CDR3 is TGTGCCAGCAGTTACCAGAGGTTAGATGATGAGCAGTTCTTC.

The chain is built from TRBV9 and TRBJ2-7, with 7 bases matching TRBD1. The CDR3 runs 16 residues. The germline gives CDR1 SGDLS, CDR2 YYNGEE. With 3 bases clipped from V and 3 bases from J, the junction kept 12 bases outside the gene matches. Here the CDR3 DNA reads TGTGCCAGCAGCGCCTCAGGGGACAGACCAAACTACGAGCAGTACTTC. Its protein is CASSASGDRPNYEQYF.

This clone came up many times. CDR3 sequence reads: CASSTRDTDYNEQFF. In DNA form, the CDR3 reads TGTGCCAGCAGCACCCGGGACACCGACTACAATGAGCAGTTCTTC. The rearrangement links TRBV4-2 to TRBJ2-1, with D possibly TRBD1 on 6 matching bases. Trimming stripped 5 bases from V and 3 bases from J, with 14 bases between. Per germline, CDR1 LGHNA and CDR2 YNFKEQ. CDR3 size: 15 residues.

The chain joins TRBV18 to TRBJ2-3, with 8 bases matching TRBD2. The V segment lost 6 bases and the J segment 0 bases; nucleotides outside the gene matches: 11. The CDR3 is 17 residues long. The germline V gene encodes CDR1 KGHSH and CDR2 LQKENI. CDR3 in DNA: TGTGCCAGCTCGCCTGTTTCTAGCGGGCATAGCACAGATACGCAGTATTTT. Residues: CASSPVSSGHSTDTQYF.

This sequence joins TRBV9 and TRBJ1-3; the D gene is possibly TRBD1 (5 bases). Germline assignment: CDR1 SGDLS and CDR2 YYNGEE. V was pared by 3 bases and J by 0 bases, with 10 bases between. The CDR3 covers 15 residues. The CDR3 reads CASSATAVSGNTIYF. The CDR3 DNA reads as TGTGCCAGCAGCGCGACAGCCGTCTCTGGAAACACCATATATTTT.

This clone showed up many times. The genes are TRBV6-2 or TRBV6-3 and TRBJ2-1; unclear D gene. Germline V gene data show CDR1 as MNHEY and CDR2 as SVGEGT. CDR3 length equals 13 residues. Trimming stripped 4 bases from V and 9 bases from J, with 13 bases between. The CDR3 region has the DNA TGTGCCAGCAGTTTACAGACGGCCTCTGAGCAGTTCTTC. It translates to CASSLQTASEQFF.

The V and J genes are TRBV5-1 and TRBJ1-1; TRBD1 is a possible D gene (5 bases). V lost 0 bases to trimming and J lost 3 bases, with 6 bases between them. The germline CDR1 and CDR2 sequences are SGHRS and YFSETQ. CDR3 size: 13 residues. CDR3 nucleotide sequence: TGCGCCAGCAGCTTGGTAGGGGACACTGAAGCTTTCTTT. It yields the protein CASSLVGDTEAFF.

V gene TRBV24-1 combines with J gene TRBJ2-7, with 8 nucleotides matching TRBD1. CDR1 is KGHDR and CDR2 is SFDVKD in the germline V gene. V trimming: 6 bases; J trimming: 7 bases; junction bases outside the gene matches: 7. This CDR3 is 13 amino acids long. Here the CDR3 reads CATSRQGAGEQYF. CDR3 sequence (DNA): TGTGCCACCAGTCGTCAGGGGGCCGGGGAGCAGTACTTC.

J is TRBJ1-1 and V is TRBV6-1; 8 bases are a match to TRBD1. Germline loops: CDR1 MNHNS, CDR2 SASEGT. V was clipped by 3 bases and J by 2 bases; unmatched bases: 5. The CDR3 has 15 amino acids. The CDR3 sequence: CASSDRGLGNTEAFF. The CDR3 nucleotides read TGTGCCAGCAGTGACAGGGGGCTTGGAAACACTGAAGCTTTCTTT.

The chain is built from TRBV28 and TRBJ2-5; the match to TRBD1 covers 8 bases. This CDR3 spans 15 amino acids. The germline V gene encodes CDR1 MDHEN and CDR2 SYDVKM. V lost 8 bases and J lost 0; bases outside the gene matches: 8. In DNA form, the CDR3 reads TGTGCCAGCGGGACAGGTTCTTGGGACCAAGAGACCCAGTACTTC. This translates into CASGTGSWDQETQYF.

This clone has a handful of counts. The rearrangement uses TRBV29-1 and TRBJ1-3, with D unclear. Trimming stripped 6 bases from V and 0 bases from J, with 6 bases between. The CDR3 is 12 amino acids. In germline, CDR1 is SQVTM, CDR2 ANQGSEA. The CDR3 coding sequence is TGCAGCGTCAATCACTCTGGAAACACCATATATTTT. Protein: CSVNHSGNTIYF.

This sequence joins TRBV19 and TRBJ2-7; possible D gene TRBD1, 5 bases. Germline lookup yields CDR1 LNHDA and CDR2 SQIVND (reference sequence). This CDR3 has 15 amino acids. Trimming removed 3 bases from V and 0 bases from J, with 12 bases in between. DNA of the CDR3: TGTGCCAGTAGTATTACAGGCTCGAGCTCCTACGAGCAGTACTTC. Its protein product is CASSITGSSSYEQYF.

The J gene is TRBJ2-1, the V gene TRBV5-1, with unresolved D. The CDR3 spans 15 residues. Trimming left V 0 bases short and J 2 bases short, with 9 bases between. Germline lookup yields CDR1 SGHRS and CDR2 YFSETQ. The CDR3 protein is CASSLVADTYNEQFF. The CDR3 coding sequence is TGCGCCAGCAGCTTGGTGGCGGATACCTACAATGAGCAGTTCTTC.